The clone carrying this TCR beta chain was detected ten times or more. The data stem from a study of T cell repertoires in cytomegalovirus infection. V lost 0 bases and J 3 bases, leaving 14 bases between the germline ends. Germline-derived CDR1 and CDR2 are MGHRA and YSYEKL. The CDR3 extends over 16 amino acids. TCRdb re-called the reads through MiXCR, storing one row per CDR3 protein. The sample records around 280,000 distinct CDR3 sequences, roughly 13% being singletons. The chain is built from TRBV4-1 and TRBJ1-2; maybe TRBD1 (5 bases). The receptor comes from a human donor in good health (CMV status not recorded). Some clones in this sample may be carry-over from other donors' samples. The source material was PBMCs. The CDR3 DNA reads as TGCGCCAGCAGCCAAGATCATTGGGGGGATTACTATGGCTACACCTTC. Encoded protein: CASSQDHWGDYYGYTF.